This T cell receptor (beta chain) was profiled in a study of T cells after yellow fever vaccination (dated by TCRdb to the late 2010s). Context from the whole study: Libraries from fractions with low cell numbers were prepared with the SMART-Seq v4 Ultra Low Input RNA kit. To follow T-cell clones before and after primary and booster YFV17D yellow fever vaccination, bulk TCR alpha and beta repertoires were sequenced over time. Two healthy male donors, one aged 18 to 30 and one aged 30 to 40 years, made up the cohort. Blood was drawn at multiple timepoints before and after primary and secondary immunization, with bulk PBMC replicates and cell subsets isolated.

TCR cDNA was synthesized by 5'RACE template switching, which introduced a universal primer site and unique molecular identifiers. Priming of cDNA synthesis was performed from both the TCR alpha and TCR beta constant segments. Libraries were amplified in two PCR steps, with sample barcodes and sequencing adapters added in the second step. Sequencing of the libraries was done on either Illumina HiSeq 2500 (2x100 bp) or NovaSeq (2x150 bp). Per the source publication's procedure: Reads were demultiplexed and collapsed into UMI consensus sequences with MIGEC, and V(D)J alignment was performed with MiXCR. Vaccine-responding clonotypes were defined with edgeR using replicate PBMC samples, requiring FDR below 0.01 and a log2 fold change above 5 up to day 15. CD4 or CD8 identity was assigned to each bulk clonotype according to whether the clonotype was present at higher abundance in the sequenced CD4 repertoire or the sequenced CD8 repertoire. TCRdb cleaned the public reads at Q25 with fastp, built clones with MiXCR and kept in-frame beta chains. Identical CDR3 proteins give one entry, which carries the most common genes and DNA. The V and J calls and clone size are TCRdb's, not the authors'. In all, the sample holds more than 250,000 distinct CDR3 sequences, and roughly 6.8% of those were seen once. The ten largest make up roughly a sixth of the sample.

Read against the paper, the sample's treatment or condition label means: live attenuated yellow fever vaccine strain. At each blood-draw timepoint, two biological replicates of bulk PBMCs were collected. A standard Ficoll-Paque protocol was used to isolate PBMCs from peripheral blood. RNA was extracted with TriZol from bulk PBMCs, CD4 and CD8 fractions, and dextramer-positive and dextramer-negative fractions. Worth noting for this clonotype: There is no known antigen for this receptor. It has no much larger one-base neighbor in the sample; base qualities were not kept.

What the work shows at the level of the full study, not this receptor alone: Because abundant contaminating clonotypes from the bulk population could be contained in FACS-sorted repertoires, computational filtering was required. Because only a couple of donors were included in the study, the extent to which the findings can be generalized is limited. Compared with the primary T-cell response, the secondary T-cell response was weaker but faster, peaking on day 5 rather than day 15. After the booster, most of the clones that had expanded following primary vaccination were detected again (almost 98% of CD4 and around 88% of CD8), which suggests that memory was broadly maintained. A small fraction of clonotypes showed up in both the CD4 and CD8 compartments, probably as a result of convergent recombination.

There are 14 amino acids in the CDR3, from cysteine to phenylalanine inclusive. CDR3 DNA is the only sequence kept; it has 42 bases, read in frame from the first base. In the germline V gene, CDR1 corresponds to KGHSH and CDR2 to LQKENI. The germline V and J ends show losses of 3 bases and 5 bases respectively, and no gene match explains 7 bases of the junction. The sequence joins TRBV18 to TRBJ2-7; 7 central nucleotides agree with TRBD1. The receptor comes from a man between 18 and 35 years old who received the YFV17D yellow fever vaccine. The input for sequencing was PBMCs, taken about 41 days after the first yellow fever vaccination. Here the CDR3 is given as CASSPSTGNDEQYF. The bases are TGTGCCAGCTCACCCTCGACAGGGAACGACGAGCAGTACTTC.